A selection of T cell receptor beta chains follows, all from one sample in a study of blood T cell repertoires in COVID-19. Produced via immunoSEQ multiplex PCR; TCRdb's table is partial and in-frame only. The table has 100,000 to 150,000 clones, approximately 80% seen once. The sequenced sample was peripheral blood. All receptors come from a woman in her forties or fifties with acute or convalescent COVID-19. Each CDR3 is given with its conserved first and last residue. Fields, in order: D gene, J gene, V gene, clone size, CDR3 DNA, CDR3 protein. D genes are given only for firm matches. Clone size, where shown, is once, few, many, or a class for clones that have expanded.

TRBD1,TRBJ1-1,TRBV3-1/TRBV3-2,NA,TGTGCCAGCAGCCCCCGACAGGGTAACACTGAAGCTTTCTTT,CASSPRQGNTEAFF
TRBD2,TRBJ2-1,TRBV7-6,NA,TGTGCCAGCAGCCCTAGGACTAGCGGGCGGGATGAGCAGTTCTTC,CASSPRTSGRDEQFF
NA,TRBJ1-6,TRBV30,NA,TGTGCCTGCCAAACAGGGTTTTCACCCCTCCACTTT,CACQTGFSPLHF
TRBD1,TRBJ2-7,TRBV7-2,NA,TGTGCCAGCAGCTTCCGGACAGGCAACGAGCAGTACTTC,CASSFRTGNEQYF
NA,TRBJ2-1,TRBV28,NA,TGTGCCAGCAGTACCCCTTACAGCTCCTACAATGAGCAGTTCTTC,CASSTPYSSYNEQFF
NA,TRBJ2-5,TRBV6-5,NA,TGTGCCAGCAGTACCTGGGACATTTTTCAGACCCAGTACTTC,CASSTWDIFQTQYF
TRBD2,TRBJ2-3,TRBV28,NA,TGTGCCAGCAGTTTCCAGCGGGAGTCCCCAGATACGCAGTATTTT,CASSFQRESPDTQYF
NA,TRBJ2-6,TRBV27,NA,TGTGCCAGCAGTCCCGTCTTTGGGGCCAACGTCCTGACTTTC,CASSPVFGANVLTF
NA,TRBJ2-6,TRBV29-1,NA,TGCAGCGTTGACAGTACCTCTGGGGCCAACGTCCTGACTTTC,CSVDSTSGANVLTF
TRBD1,TRBJ1-1,TRBV5-1,NA,TGCGCCAGCAGCTTGGCGCCGCAGGGGGCCACTGAAGCTTTCTTT,CASSLAPQGATEAFF
NA,TRBJ1-2,TRBV6-5,NA,TGTGCCAGCAGCCCCGGCGAGGTGGGCTATGGCTACACCTTC,CASSPGEVGYGYTF
TRBD1,TRBJ1-6,TRBV15,NA,TGTGCCACCAGCAGCCCGGGACAGAACTATAATTCACCCCTCCACTTT,CATSSPGQNYNSPLHF
TRBD1,TRBJ1-1,TRBV5-8,NA,TGTGCCAGCAGCTTGGCCGGGACAGTGAACACTGAAGCTTTCTTT,CASSLAGTVNTEAFF
NA,TRBJ1-4,TRBV19,NA,TGTGCCAGTAGTACTTCACACCTTGCAACTAATGAAAAACTGTTTTTT,CASSTSHLATNEKLFF
TRBD1,TRBJ2-3,TRBV4-1,NA,TGCGCCAGCAGCCAAGGTACAGGGGCTGCCACAGATACGCAGTATTTT,CASSQGTGAATDTQYF
TRBD1,TRBJ1-3,TRBV7-8,few,TGTGCCAGCAGCCAAGGACAGGATCTTCGGTATGGGGACACCATATATTTT,CASSQGQDLRYGDTIYF
NA,TRBJ1-2,TRBV2,NA,TGTGCCAGCCCCGCGGCGCGCTATGGCTACACCTTC,CASPAARYGYTF
TRBD2,TRBJ2-1,TRBV10-3,once,TGTGCCATCAGGACTAGCGGGGACAATGAGCAGTTCTTC,CAIRTSGDNEQFF
TRBD1,TRBJ2-7,TRBV27,once,TGTGCCAGCAGTTCGAACAGGGGCGAGCAGTACTTC,CASSSNRGEQYF
TRBD1,TRBJ2-2,TRBV5-1,NA,TGCGCCAGCAGCAGGACAGGGTCGGACACCGGGGAGCTGTTTTTT,CASSRTGSDTGELFF
TRBD1,TRBJ2-7,TRBV6-5,NA,TGTGCCAGCAGTTACTCTAGACAGGGCTACGAGCAGTACTTC,CASSYSRQGYEQYF
NA,TRBJ2-3,TRBV28,NA,TGTGCCAGCAGAGGAGGAGGGACCACAGATACGCAGTATTTT,CASRGGGTTDTQYF
NA,TRBJ1-1,TRBV9,NA,TGTGCCAGCAGCAATCGCCCGGGAACTGAAGCTTTCTTT,CASSNRPGTEAFF
NA,TRBJ2-1,TRBV3-1/TRBV3-2,few,TGTGCCAGCAGCCGGGACTCGAGCTCCTACAATGAGCAGTTCTTC,CASSRDSSSYNEQFF
NA,TRBJ1-2,TRBV5-1,once,TGCGCCAGCAGCAGCAAACAGGGATCCTATGGCTACACCTTC,CASSSKQGSYGYTF
NA,TRBJ1-1,TRBV7-9,NA,TGTGCCAGCAGCTTAGCCCTAGGGGGGAACACTGAAGCTTTCTTT,CASSLALGGNTEAFF
TRBD1,TRBJ2-7,TRBV5-1,NA,TGCGCCAGCAGGGGACAGACCTCCTACGAGCAGTACTTC,CASRGQTSYEQYF
NA,TRBJ1-5,TRBV30,NA,TGTGCCTGGAGTGTACCGGGGTATAGCAATCAGCCCCAGCATTTT,CAWSVPGYSNQPQHF
NA,TRBJ2-3,TRBV10-2,NA,TGCGCCAGCAGTGAGCCGAGCCGGGGGGATACGCAGTATTTT,CASSEPSRGDTQYF
TRBD2,TRBJ2-1,TRBV24-1,few,TGTGCCACCAGTGCTCGAGGGAGGGTAATCAGTGAGCAGTTCTTC,CATSARGRVISEQFF
NA,TRBJ1-5,TRBV9,NA,TGTGCCAGCAGCGGAGATACAGGGAAGCAGCCCCAGCATTTT,CASSGDTGKQPQHF
NA,TRBJ1-5,TRBV6-5,NA,TGTGCCAGCAGTCAGTATAGCAATCAGCCCCAGCATTTT,CASSQYSNQPQHF
NA,TRBJ1-2,TRBV11-2,NA,TGTGCCAGCAGTTATATTCAGGGCGCTGGAGCCTATGGCTACACCTTC,CASSYIQGAGAYGYTF
TRBD1,TRBJ1-1,TRBV5-6,NA,TGTGCCAGCAGCCAGGGACAGACGAACACTGAAGCTTTCTTT,CASSQGQTNTEAFF
TRBD1,TRBJ1-1,TRBV25-1,NA,TGTGCCAGCAGTGAAGCCAGGGGGCTCTACACTGAAGCTTTCTTT,CASSEARGLYTEAFF
TRBD1,TRBJ1-1,TRBV19,NA,TGTGCCAGTAGTCTCCGGGACAGACGGAACACTGAAGCTTTCTTT,CASSLRDRRNTEAFF
TRBD1,TRBJ1-2,TRBV15,NA,TGTGCCACCAGCAGAGATGCAGGGGGCTATGGCTACACCTTC,CATSRDAGGYGYTF
TRBD1,TRBJ1-1,TRBV6-6,NA,TGTGCCAGCAGTTACGACAGGGGTGATGCTTTCTTT,CASSYDRGDAFF
TRBD1,TRBJ1-1,TRBV19,NA,TGTGCCACCAGGGACAGGGGTTCCACTGAAGCTTTCTTT,CATRDRGSTEAFF
TRBD1,TRBJ1-2,TRBV25-1,NA,TGTGCCAGCAGTGAAGGGACAGGGGGCGGCTATGGCTACACCTTC,CASSEGTGGGYGYTF
TRBD1,TRBJ2-3,TRBV19,once,TGTGCCAGTAAATGGACAGGGCAAGGAGATACGCAGTATTTT,CASKWTGQGDTQYF
TRBD1,TRBJ1-2,TRBV3-1/TRBV3-2,NA,TGTGCCAGCAGCGGACAGGGGTTGTCTGGCTACACCTTC,CASSGQGLSGYTF
NA,TRBJ1-3,TRBV4-2,NA,TGTGCCAGCAGCCAAGACGTAGGGGCAGGTATGAGCTCTGGAAACACCATATATTTT,CASSQDVGAGMSSGNTIYF
NA,TRBJ1-3,TRBV19,NA,TGTGCCACCCAAAGGGAGAATGGAAACACCATATATTTT,CATQRENGNTIYF
TRBD1,TRBJ1-2,TRBV2,few,TGTGCCAGCGGTGGGGACAGGGGTGGCTACACCTTC,CASGGDRGGYTF
NA,TRBJ1-1,TRBV6-5,NA,TGTGCCAGCAGGGCGGGGAAGTACACTGAAGCTTTCTTT,CASRAGKYTEAFF
NA,TRBJ2-7,TRBV20-1,few,TGCAGTGTTGGGGCGGCCCACGAGCAGTACTTC,CSVGAAHEQYF
NA,TRBJ2-7,TRBV11-2,once,TGTGCCAGCACCATGGGGCACACCTCCTACGAGCAGTACTTC,CASTMGHTSYEQYF
TRBD1,TRBJ1-6,TRBV6-1,NA,TGTGCCAGCAGTGAAGCGCTCGGGACAGGGTCACCCCTCCACTTT,CASSEALGTGSPLHF
NA,TRBJ2-1,TRBV11-3,NA,TGTGCCAGCAGCTCGACGGGGTACGATGAGCAGTTCTTC,CASSSTGYDEQFF
NA,TRBJ1-2,TRBV28,NA,TGTGCCAGCAATCCGCCCGGGGGTTCCAACTATGGCTACACCTTC,CASNPPGGSNYGYTF
TRBD1,TRBJ1-3,TRBV4-1,NA,TGCGCCAGCAGCCAGGGACAGGCTAGCTCTGGAAACACCATATATTTT,CASSQGQASSGNTIYF